This T cell receptor beta chain was sequenced during a study of memory CD4+ T cells and cytomegalovirus serostatus. The V gene lost 3 bases and the J gene lost 0 bases, with 13 bases spanning the gap. Germline CDR1 reads SGDLS; CDR2 reads YYNGEE. This CDR3 has 15 amino acids. Clones were read by immunoSEQ multiplex PCR, and TCRdb kept only the in-frame ones, dropping some. This table holds 45,000 to 65,000 clones, around four fifths found once. The sort gate was single viable CD3+CD4+CD8-CD45RO+ cells for memory CD4+ T cells. Sequenced input: memory CD4+ T cells from blood. This TCR was recovered from an adult in good health and CMV-seronegative. V and J are TRBV9 and TRBJ2-7; D perhaps matches TRBD1 (6 bases). The CDR3 spells CASSARQGSSYEQYF. CDR3 DNA sequence: TGTGCCAGCAGCGCCCGGCAGGGGAGCTCCTACGAGCAGTACTTC.